The T cell receptor beta chain described here comes from a study of T cells in Graves' hyperthyroidism and ophthalmopathy. Study findings and constraints: Using 13 V-J features, a model discriminated ophthalmopathy from stable hyperthyroidism. The majority of expanded thyroid clonotypes above 0.001 also appeared in blood.

The V gene's germline CDR1 is SGHTA and CDR2 FQGTGA. The CDR3 is made up of 17 amino acids. The V and J ends lost 1 base and 5 bases respectively, with 18 bases between them. It was RNA transcripts that yielded the amplified TCR beta CDR3 regions. First-round RT-PCR targeting the TCR CDR3 was performed with the HTBI primer set. In TCRdb, the multiplex PCR reads were re-called with MiXCR into one record per CDR3 protein. The sample carries under 550,000 distinct CDR3 sequences, roughly 21% recorded once. Orbital computed tomography and thyroid ultrasound, together with serum TRAb and thyroxine and clinical symptoms, were used for diagnoses. This clonotype was observed a handful of times. Its target is unknown.

The clonotype comes from a man aged 40-49 years with Graves' ophthalmopathy. Sequences were obtained from blood. The V and J genes are TRBV7-3 and TRBJ2-4; no firm D call. This CDR3 reads CASSLNAGNSVQNIQYF. For the CDR3, the DNA is TGTGCCAGCAGCTTAAACGCCGGCAACTCGGTTCAAAACATTCAGTACTTC.